The 24 T cell receptor beta chains below all came from one sample that was sequenced in a study of blood T cell repertoires in COVID-19. The repertoire was sequenced with immunoSEQ multiplex PCR; TCRdb's copy has only in-frame clones and lacks some. The sample yields around 100,000 clones, 75% to 90% seen once. Sample: peripheral blood. The receptors shown here come from a woman in her forties with acute or convalescent COVID-19.

The chain recombines TRBV4-1 with TRBJ1-2, with D maybe TRBD1 (5 bases). Germline V gene lookup returns CDR1 MGHRA and CDR2 YSYEKL. CDR3 length equals 15 residues. The V end lost 0 bases, the J end lost 6 bases, and 14 bases lay between the germline ends. The CDR3 spells CASSQDGVRADGYTF. CDR3 bases: TGCGCCAGCAGCCAAGATGGTGTCAGGGCGGATGGCTACACCTTC.

This clone was detected once. V is TRBV6-2 or TRBV6-3 and J is TRBJ2-1; the match to TRBD2 covers 7 bases. This CDR3 spans 15 amino acids. The junction had 9 bases not matched to a gene; V was cut back by 4 bases and J by 6 bases. Germline CDR1 is MNHEY and CDR2 is SVGEGT. The CDR3 protein is CASSSRTSGGNEQFF. The CDR3 DNA follows: TGTGCCAGCAGTTCACGGACTAGTGGGGGCAATGAGCAGTTCTTC.

The chain links TRBV7-9 to TRBJ1-3; D gene ambiguous. V lost 2 bases and J 4 bases, leaving 9 bases between the germline ends. From germline, CDR1 is SEHNR and CDR2 FQNEAQ (reference sequence). This CDR3 is 14 amino acids long. The CDR3 here is CASSLSQAGNTIYF. The CDR3 DNA follows: TGTGCCAGCAGCTTATCCCAGGCAGGAAACACCATATATTTT.

The chain couples TRBV15 to TRBJ1-6; 7 bases match TRBD1. Germline V gene sequence: CDR1 LNHNV, CDR2 YYDKDF (reference sequence). This CDR3 has 16 residues. J was trimmed by 9 bases and V by 0 bases; bases with no gene match: 8. CDR3 sequence (DNA): TGTGCCACCAGCAGAGAGCGACAGGGTAGGAGTTCACCCCTCCACTTT. It yields the protein CATSRERQGRSSPLHF.

V is TRBV5-1 and J is TRBJ2-2; tentative D call: TRBD1 (5 bases). The length of the CDR3 is 16 residues. Germline-derived CDR1 and CDR2 are SGHRS and YFSETQ. V was pared by 0 bases and J by 4 bases, with 13 bases between. CDR3 residues: CASSLAGRSVTGELFF. The CDR3 region has the DNA TGCGCCAGCAGCTTGGCAGGGCGATCGGTCACCGGGGAGCTGTTTTTT.

This clone was seen a handful of times. The chain employs TRBV30 and TRBJ1-3, with a tentative D call TRBD1 (5 bases). Trimming shortened V by 4 bases and J by 0 bases, and 13 bases separated the two germline ends. The germline gives CDR1 GTSNPN, CDR2 SVGIG (reference sequence). The CDR3 sequence is 15 residues long. The CDR3 DNA sequence: TGTGCCTGGAATCCTTACAGGAGCTCTGGAAACACCATATATTTT. Its protein is CAWNPYRSSGNTIYF.

The CDR3 DNA follows: TGCGCCAGCAGCTTGGAAGGAATCGGGGGCTATGGCTACACCTTC. Its protein is CASSLEGIGGYGYTF. The gene calls are TRBV5-1 and TRBJ1-2; D possibly corresponds to TRBD1 (5 bases). Trimming pared 0 bases from V and 4 bases from J, leaving 13 bases between. The CDR3 spans 15 residues. The V gene's germline CDR1 is SGHRS and CDR2 YFSETQ.

The chain employs TRBV3-1 (or the pseudogene TRBV3-2) and TRBJ2-7; D gene unclear. V was pared by 1 base and J by 5 bases, with 6 bases between. The CDR3 runs to 12 residues. CDR1 and CDR2 (germline): LGHDT, YNNKEL (reference sequence). The CDR3 nucleotides read TGTGCCAGCAGCCAAGTTGTCAACGAGCAGTACTTC. This gives the protein CASSQVVNEQYF.

V usage is TRBV3-1 (or the pseudogene TRBV3-2) and J usage is TRBJ2-1; 7 nucleotides agree with TRBD2. The V gene end was trimmed by 3 bases and the J gene end by 6 bases; junction bases not matched to a gene: 5. The CDR3 contains 14 residues. Germline CDR1 is LGHDT and CDR2 is YNNKEL (reference sequence). This chain's CDR3 is CASSHRSGANEQFF. The CDR3 DNA sequence: TGTGCCAGCAGCCATCGAAGCGGGGCCAATGAGCAGTTCTTC.

The chain carries TRBV2 and TRBJ2-1; 8 bases are a match to TRBD2. This CDR3 is built from 14 residues. CDR1 is SNHLY and CDR2 is FYNNEI in the germline V gene. V was pared by 4 bases and J by 6 bases, with 5 bases of the junction left unmatched. The chain's CDR3 is CASSARGGFNEQFF. The DNA for the CDR3 is TGTGCCAGCAGTGCACGGGGGGGCTTCAATGAGCAGTTCTTC.

The chain carries TRBV6-5 and TRBJ1-1; 9 nucleotides agree with TRBD1. The V and J ends lost 6 bases and 4 bases, in that order; junction bases with no gene match: 3. CDR1 MNHEY and CDR2 SVGAGI come from the germline V gene. CDR3 size: 13 residues. The DNA of the CDR3 is TGTGCCAGCAGGGGACAGGGTTTCACTGAAGCTTTCTTT. This codes for CASRGQGFTEAFF.

The chain couples TRBV18 to TRBJ1-1; tentative D call: TRBD1 (6 bases). This CDR3 has 15 amino acids. Germline V lookup: CDR1 KGHSH, CDR2 LQKENI. V shed 2 bases and J shed 4 bases, with 14 bases lying between them. CDR3 region: CASSPRKTGPTEAFF. In DNA form, the CDR3 reads TGTGCCAGCTCACCAAGAAAGACAGGCCCCACTGAAGCTTTCTTT.

This chain joins TRBV2 and TRBJ1-2; D remains ambiguous. V was shortened by 3 bases and J by 0 bases, with 2 bases between the two germline ends. Germline V gene data show CDR1 as SNHLY and CDR2 as FYNNEI. There are 12 residues in the CDR3. CDR3 coding DNA: TGTGCCAGCAGTGACGCTAACTATGGCTACACCTTC. Translating it yields CASSDANYGYTF.

The chain has TRBV6-2 or TRBV6-3 and TRBJ1-1; possibly TRBD1 for D (5 bases). CDR3 length equals 13 residues. V was cut by 2 bases and J by 4 bases, with 8 bases left in between. CDR1 MNHEY and CDR2 SVGEGT come from the germline V gene. CDR3 protein: CASSYRGGTEAFF. The CDR3 DNA follows: TGTGCCAGCAGTTACAGGGGTGGCACTGAAGCTTTCTTT.

This rearrangement joins TRBV19 to TRBJ1-2, with D tentatively TRBD1 (5 bases). The germline V gene has CDR1 LNHDA and CDR2 SQIVND (reference sequence). The CDR3 extends over 12 amino acids. V lost 3 bases to trimming and J lost 10 bases, with 12 bases between them. The CDR3 DNA follows: TGTGCCAGTAGTATTAAGGGCAGGGACTACACCTTC. As protein: CASSIKGRDYTF. Full variable domain (missing parts from reference TRBV19 and TRBJ1-2): DGGITQSPKYLFRKEGQNVTLSCEQNLNHDAMYWYRQDPGQGLRLIYYSQIVNDFQKGDIAEGYSVSREKKESFPLTVTSAQKNPTAFYLCASSIKGRDYTFGSGTRLTVV.

The chain employs TRBV7-9 and TRBJ1-2; 9 positions agree with TRBD1. The CDR3 runs 13 residues. With 7 bases clipped from V and 4 bases from J, the junction kept 4 bases outside the gene matches. Looked up from germline, CDR1 is SEHNR and CDR2 is FQNEAQ (reference sequence). CDR3 sequence (DNA): TGTGCCAGCACCCCGGGACAGGGCTATGGCTACACCTTC. This encodes CASTPGQGYGYTF.

With respect to this clone: In the same sample, other DNA sequences code for this CDR3. V is TRBV12-3 or TRBV12-4 and J is TRBJ1-1; D is ambiguous. The CDR3 loop spans 13 amino acids. The V gene lost 3 bases and the J gene lost 1 base, with 6 bases spanning the gap. CDR3 nucleotides: TGTGCCAGCAGTTTTAGAGGGAACACTGAAGCTTTCTTT. It encodes CASSFRGNTEAFF.

The CDR3, as DNA: TGCGCCAGCAGGGACCATAGGACTGTGTCCGAGCAGTACTTC. This translates into CASRDHRTVSEQYF. The chain links TRBV10-2 to TRBJ2-7; possible D gene TRBD2, 5 bases. Germline lookup yields CDR1 WSHSY and CDR2 SAAADI. V shed 6 bases and J shed 6 bases, with 18 bases lying between them. The CDR3 loop spans 14 amino acids.

V gene TRBV5-1 combines with J gene TRBJ1-6, with D uncertain. The V gene's germline CDR1 is SGHRS and CDR2 YFSETQ. The ends were cut back, 4 bases at V and 8 bases at J, with 7 bases in the middle. This CDR3 region has 12 residues. CDR3 region: CASSLGDSPLHF. DNA for the CDR3: TGCGCCAGCAGCCTCGGGGATTCACCCCTCCACTTT.

The gene calls are TRBV2 and TRBJ1-3; D remains ambiguous. The V gene lost 7 bases and the J gene lost 0 bases, with 10 bases spanning the gap. The V gene's germline CDR1 is SNHLY and CDR2 FYNNEI. This CDR3 spans 14 amino acids. CDR3 in DNA: TGTGCCAGCATAGGAGGTTCCTCTGGAAACACCATATATTTT. As protein: CASIGGSSGNTIYF.

V is TRBV6-6 and J is TRBJ2-7; 10 bases are a match to TRBD1. Looked up from germline, CDR1 is MNHNY and CDR2 is SVGAGI (reference sequence). V lost 2 bases to trimming and J lost 4 bases; unmatched junction nucleotides: 2. The CDR3 contains 14 residues. CDR3 region: CASSYGTGEYEQYF. The CDR3 nucleotides are TGTGCCAGCAGTTACGGGACAGGGGAGTACGAGCAGTACTTC.

This chain uses TRBV16 with TRBJ1-2; perhaps TRBD1 as D (6 bases). CDR3 size: 13 residues. V dropped 4 bases and J dropped 5 bases, with 11 bases sitting between them. The germline V gene encodes CDR1 KGHSY and CDR2 FQNENV. CDR3 DNA sequence: TGTGCCAGCAGCCTCGGACAGCCTTATGGCTACACCTTC. Translated: CASSLGQPYGYTF.

This chain links TRBV5-5 with TRBJ2-2, with D unclear. Trimming left V 0 bases short and J 7 bases short, with 13 bases between. Germline V gene lookup returns CDR1 SGHKS and CDR2 YYEKEE (reference sequence). The CDR3 totals 15 residues. The CDR3 here is CASSLVVGEHGELFF. CDR3 nucleotide sequence: TGTGCCAGCAGCTTGGTTGTAGGAGAACACGGGGAGCTGTTTTTT.

V and J are TRBV6-5 and TRBJ2-7; 7 bases are shared with TRBD1. The CDR3 runs to 14 residues. Germline V CDR1 and CDR2: MNHEY, SVGAGI. With V trimmed by 6 bases and J by 3 bases, 8 bases remained unmatched. The CDR3 coding sequence is TGTGCCAGCAGCTACCGGGACAGAAACTACGAGCAGTACTTC. It codes for CASSYRDRNYEQYF.